This T cell receptor beta chain is from a study of OX40 agonist ivuxolimab in advanced cancers. Study-level information: Patients were dosed intravenously with ivuxolimab at 0.01 to 10 mg/kg every 2 weeks.

Here immunoSEQ multiplex PCR was the method, and the copy in TCRdb shows in-frame clones only, minus some. The data show some 55,000 clones, with approximately 84% seen just once and less than 15% held by the top ten. The receptor comes from an adult with an advanced solid tumor such as melanoma, head and neck, liver or kidney cancer. Here the sequenced sample was CD4+ or CD8+ T cells sorted from blood, taken in a trial of the OX40 agonist ivuxolimab.

The CDR3 DNA reads as TGTGCCAGCAGCGGGACAGGGTTTAGCAATCAGCCCCAGCATTTT. Translated: CASSGTGFSNQPQHF. The rearrangement links TRBV27 to TRBJ1-5; 9 bases are a match to TRBD1. Unmatched junction bases numbered 3, after V lost 6 bases and J lost 0 bases. CDR1 and CDR2 (germline): MNHEY, SMNVEV (reference sequence). The CDR3 is 15 amino acids.